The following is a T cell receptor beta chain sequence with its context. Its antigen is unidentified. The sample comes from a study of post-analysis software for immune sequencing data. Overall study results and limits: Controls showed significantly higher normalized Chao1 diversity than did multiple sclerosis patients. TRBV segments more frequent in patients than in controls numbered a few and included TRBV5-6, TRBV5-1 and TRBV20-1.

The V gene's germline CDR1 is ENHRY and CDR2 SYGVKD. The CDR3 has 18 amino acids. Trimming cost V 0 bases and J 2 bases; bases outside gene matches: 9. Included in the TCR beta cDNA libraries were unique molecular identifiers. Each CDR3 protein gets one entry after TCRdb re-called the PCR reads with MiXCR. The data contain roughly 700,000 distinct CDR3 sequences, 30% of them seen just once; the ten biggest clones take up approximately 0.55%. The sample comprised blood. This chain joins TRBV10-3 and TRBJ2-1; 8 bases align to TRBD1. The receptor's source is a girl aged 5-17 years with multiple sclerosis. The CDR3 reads CAISESPDAGGAYNEQFF. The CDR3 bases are TGTGCCATCAGTGAGTCACCTGACGCAGGGGGCGCCTACAATGAGCAGTTCTTC.